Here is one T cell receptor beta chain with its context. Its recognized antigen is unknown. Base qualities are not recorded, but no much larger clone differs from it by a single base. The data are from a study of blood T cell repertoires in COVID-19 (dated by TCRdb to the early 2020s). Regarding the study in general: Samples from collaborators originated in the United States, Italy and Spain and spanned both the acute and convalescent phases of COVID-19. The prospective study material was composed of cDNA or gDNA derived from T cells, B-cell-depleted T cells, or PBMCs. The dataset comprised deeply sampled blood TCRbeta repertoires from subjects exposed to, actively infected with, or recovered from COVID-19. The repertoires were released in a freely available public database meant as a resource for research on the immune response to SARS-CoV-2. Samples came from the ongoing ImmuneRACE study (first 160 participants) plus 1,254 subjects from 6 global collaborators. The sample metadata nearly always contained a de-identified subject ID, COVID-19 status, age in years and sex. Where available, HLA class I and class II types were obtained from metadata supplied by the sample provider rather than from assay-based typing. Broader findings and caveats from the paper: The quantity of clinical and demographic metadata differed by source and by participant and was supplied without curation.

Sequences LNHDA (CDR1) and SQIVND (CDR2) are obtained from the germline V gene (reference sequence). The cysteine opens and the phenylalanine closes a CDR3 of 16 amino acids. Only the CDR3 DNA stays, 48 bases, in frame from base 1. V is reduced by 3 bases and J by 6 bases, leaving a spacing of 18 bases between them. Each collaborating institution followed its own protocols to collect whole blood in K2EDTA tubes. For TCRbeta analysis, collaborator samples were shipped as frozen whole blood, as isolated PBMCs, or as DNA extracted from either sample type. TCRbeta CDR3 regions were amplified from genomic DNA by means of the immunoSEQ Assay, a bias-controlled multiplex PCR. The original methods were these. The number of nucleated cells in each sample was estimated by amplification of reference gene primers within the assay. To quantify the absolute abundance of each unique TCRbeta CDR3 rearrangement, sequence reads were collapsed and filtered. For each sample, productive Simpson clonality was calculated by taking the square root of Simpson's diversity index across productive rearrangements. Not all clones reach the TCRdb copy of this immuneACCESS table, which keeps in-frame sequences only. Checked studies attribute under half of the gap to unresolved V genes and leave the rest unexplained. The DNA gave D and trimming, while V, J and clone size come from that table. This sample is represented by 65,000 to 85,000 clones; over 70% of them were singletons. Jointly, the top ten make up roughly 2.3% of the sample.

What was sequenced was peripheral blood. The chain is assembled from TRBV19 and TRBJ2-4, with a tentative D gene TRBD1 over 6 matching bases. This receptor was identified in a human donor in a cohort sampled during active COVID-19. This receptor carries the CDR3 CASSISGFQGINIQYF. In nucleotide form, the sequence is TGTGCCAGTAGTATCTCAGGTTTTCAGGGGATAAACATTCAGTACTTC.